The clone carrying this TCR beta chain was found a few times. The antigen remains undetermined. This sample stems from a study of T cell repertoires in cytomegalovirus infection. Overall study: Evidence of both CMV infection and a matching HLA type came from public TCR beta signatures. Study conclusions and caveats: Across the ex vivo response, the dominant clonotypes were HLA-C-restricted CMV-specific TCR beta clonotypes. Cumulative frequency (of public TCR beta family members) identified carriers of CMV plus the relevant HLA.

The CDR3 covers 16 residues. Germline CDR1 DFQATT, CDR2 SNEGSKA (reference sequence). V lost 1 base and J lost 3; bases outside the gene matches: 5. TCRdb reanalysed the reads using MiXCR and keeps one entry per CDR3 protein. There are some 350,000 distinct CDR3 sequences in the sample; less than 20% occur only once, and less than 9.5% lies in the top ten. This chain joins TRBV20-1 and TRBJ2-1, with 11 bases that match TRBD2. The sequenced material came from PBMCs. This receptor was obtained from a human donor in good health (CMV status not recorded). Some clones in this sample may be carry-over from other donors' samples. This chain's CDR3 is CSARGGLAENYNEQFF. DNA of the CDR3: TGCAGTGCTAGAGGGGGACTAGCGGAGAACTACAATGAGCAGTTCTTC.